The TCR beta chain described here comes from a study of T cell responses to AZD1222 COVID-19 vaccine. General study points: Nearly half of unique spike-specific TCRs reportedly avoided B.1.351 and B.1.1.7 mutated regions. The donor group comprised mostly white British people and more females; the analysis possibly underestimated clonal diversity. Researchers took repertoire samples only after the peak T cell response had come. Spike-specific TCR breadth and depth both grew after two AZD1222 doses.

Repertoires were generated with immunoSEQ multiplex PCR, while TCRdb's copy carries only in-frame clones and drops some. The sample includes 120,000 to 150,000 clones, 70% to 90% seen only once; the top ten take 4.5% to 6.5%. About this clone: Its antigen is not identified.

The sequenced sample was peripheral blood, obtained on day 0 of AZD1222 vaccination. The sequence was collected from an adult in good health.

The CDR3 nucleotides read TGTGCCAGCAGCTTAATTCCGGACAGCGCTTTGGAGCAGTACTTC. Its protein is CASSLIPDSALEQYF. V and J are TRBV7-6 and TRBJ2-7; D is perhaps TRBD1 (6 bases). V dropped 2 bases and J dropped 7 bases, with 18 bases sitting between them. Germline assignment: CDR1 SGHVS and CDR2 FNYEAQ. The CDR3 runs to 15 residues.